The 17 T cell receptor beta chains below come from one sample, sequenced in a study of blood T cells in healthy people across ages. Then a second PCR, running roughly 7 to 11 cycles, was carried out with a sample-barcoded 5' primer and a J-beta primer mix. TCRdb recomputed calls from the 5' RACE reads with MiXCR, one row per CDR3 protein. The sample lists around 790,000 distinct CDR3 sequences, 44% occurring once. Sequenced input: blood. All receptors come from a man aged 55-75 years in good health.

There are a few counts of this clonotype. V gene TRBV10-3 combines with J gene TRBJ2-1; possible D gene TRBD2, 6 bases. V was pared by 8 bases and J by 5 bases, with 13 bases between. CDR3 length: 13 amino acids. Germline V gene lookup returns CDR1 ENHRY and CDR2 SYGVKD. The CDR3 DNA follows: TGTGCCATCTGGACGGGGGTCCACAATGAGCAGTTCTTC. Translated: CAIWTGVHNEQFF.

This clonotype was detected only a few times. V and J are TRBV6-6 and TRBJ1-2; tentatively, D is TRBD1 (5 bases). Trimming cost V 0 bases and J 0 bases, with 11 bases left between them. The germline V gene encodes CDR1 MNHNY and CDR2 SVGAGI (reference sequence). The CDR3 consists of 16 residues. CDR3 residues: CASSYSPTETNYGYTF. CDR3 DNA sequence: TGTGCCAGCAGTTACTCTCCGACAGAAACTAACTATGGCTACACCTTC.

In the case of this clonotype: A junction boundary mismatches the germline segment, possibly from a read error. V and J are TRBV12-3 or TRBV12-4 and TRBJ2-3; D not resolved. The CDR3 spans 12 residues. In nucleotides, the CDR3 is TGTGCCAGCAGATTAGCCAGGGATACGCAGTATTTT. It translates to CASRLARDTQYF.

The chain uses TRBV12-3 or TRBV12-4 and TRBJ1-4; 7 nucleotides agree with TRBD1. The J call may be wrong; the DNA end is better matched by TRBJ2-2. CDR3 length equals 15 residues. CDR3 DNA sequence: TGTGCCAGCAGTTCAACAGGGGTATTCACCGGGGAGCTGTTTTTT. This codes for CASSSTGVFTGELFF.

In this sample, this clonotype turned up many times. The J gene is TRBJ2-7, the V gene TRBV7-8, with no clear D. The germline V gene encodes CDR1 SGHVS and CDR2 FQNEAQ. This CDR3 is 14 amino acids long. The V and J ends lost 1 base and 0 bases respectively, with 7 bases between them. The CDR3 nucleotides read TGTGCCAGCAGCTTAGGTCTGTTCTCCTACGAGCAGTACTTC. This gives the protein CASSLGLFSYEQYF.

This clonotype was seen repeatedly, ten times or more. The rearrangement links TRBV29-1 to TRBJ1-4; tentative D call: TRBD1 (5 bases). The germline V gene has CDR1 SQVTM and CDR2 ANQGSEA. This CDR3 has 13 residues. Deletions cut 7 bases from V and 5 bases from J, with 14 bases between. The CDR3 DNA reads TGCAGCGGCACGGGACTCAACAATGAAAAACTGTTTTTT. Protein product: CSGTGLNNEKLFF.

Comments on this clonotype: Compared with germline, one end of the junction differs, possibly owing to a read error. The chain combines TRBV30 with TRBJ2-1; D might be TRBD1 (5 bases). Germline CDR1 and CDR2: GTSNPN and SVGIG (reference sequence). The CDR3 sequence is 13 residues long. CDR3 coding DNA: TGCGCCTGGAGTGAAGGGGAAGGGAATGAGCAGTTCTTC. Amino acids: CAWSEGEGNEQFF. Using reference TRBV30 and TRBJ2-1 for the parts outside the CDR3, the full variable domain is SQTIHQWPATLVQPVGSPLSLECTVEGTSNPNLYWYRQAAGRGLQLLFYSVGIGQISSEVPQNLSASRPQDRQFILSSKKLLLSDSGFYLCAWSEGEGNEQFFGPGTRLTVL.

This clonotype has more than one count but fewer than ten. The chain uses TRBV12-3 or TRBV12-4 and TRBJ2-7, with D unclear. This CDR3 contains 13 residues. V lost 2 bases, J lost 2 bases, and 7 bases lay in between. The CDR3: CASSLSPAYEQYF. Written as DNA, the CDR3 is TGTGCCAGCAGTTTATCGCCAGCCTACGAGCAGTACTTC.

This clonotype has ten or more counts. The chain combines TRBV29-1 with TRBJ1-2; D ambiguous. CDR1 is SQVTM, CDR2 ANQGSEA, per germline. The CDR3 runs 11 residues. Trimming stripped 4 bases from V and 8 bases from J, with 11 bases between. The CDR3 region has the DNA TGCAGCGTTGTGCTGAATTCGGGCTACACCTTC. Residues: CSVVLNSGYTF.

As to this clonotype: A read error may produce the germline difference seen at one junction end. The genes are TRBV29-1 and TRBJ1-1; TRBD1 matches at 7 bases. Germline loops: CDR1 SQVTM, CDR2 ANQGSEA. The CDR3 is made up of 14 amino acids. The CDR3, as DNA: TGCAGCGTGAGGACAGGTGGTTTAGGCACTGGAGCTTTCTTT. The encoded protein is CSVRTGGLGTGAFF.

In its sample, this clonotype was seen many times. The chain links TRBV4-3 to TRBJ1-2; D is ambiguous. The CDR3 consists of 15 residues. Deletions cut 4 bases from V and 0 bases from J, with 12 bases between. CDR1 LGHNA and CDR2 YSLEER come from the germline V gene. The CDR3 sequence: CASSPYATPNYGYTF. CDR3 in DNA: TGCGCCAGCAGCCCCTATGCCACCCCTAACTATGGCTACACCTTC.

The chain is built from TRBV3-1 and TRBJ2-7; a possible D gene is TRBD1 (6 bases). CDR1 is LGHDT, CDR2 YNNKEL, per germline (reference sequence). V shed 4 bases and J shed 3 bases, with 19 bases lying between them. This CDR3 is 16 amino acids long. The CDR3 region is CASSLRGSNRVYEQYF. Written as DNA, the CDR3 is TGTGCCAGCAGCCTCAGGGGTTCAAACAGGGTCTACGAGCAGTACTTC.

This clonotype was counted once. V usage is TRBV7-3 and J usage is TRBJ2-3; D might be TRBD1 (6 bases). CDR1 SGHTA and CDR2 FQGTGA come from the germline V gene. V was pared by 4 bases and J by 1 base, with 9 bases between. This CDR3 has 14 amino acids. The CDR3 bases are TGTGCCAGCAGCTCGGGACACCGCACAGATACGCAGTATTTT. Translating gives CASSSGHRTDTQYF.

This sequence joins TRBV9 and TRBJ2-7; no clear D. This CDR3 is built from 13 residues. The V end lost 3 bases, the J end lost 4 bases, and 11 bases lay between the germline ends. CDR1 is SGDLS and CDR2 is YYNGEE in the germline V gene. The CDR3 DNA reads TGTGCCAGCAGCGCCCAAGGGCCGTACGAGCAGTACTTC. It specifies CASSAQGPYEQYF.

The V gene is TRBV7-2, the J gene TRBJ2-7; D not certain. V lost 1 base to trimming and J lost 4 bases, with 11 bases between them. CDR1 and CDR2 from the germline V gene are SGHTA and FQGNSA. The CDR3 consists of 14 residues. The CDR3 region is CASSLVGAPYEQYF. DNA for the CDR3: TGTGCCAGCAGCTTAGTCGGAGCCCCGTACGAGCAGTACTTC.

In this sample, this clonotype turned up a few times. The rearrangement links TRBV5-5 to TRBJ2-1; D may be TRBD1 (6 bases). This CDR3 spans 17 amino acids. V was cut by 0 bases and J by 6 bases, with 19 bases left in between. Germline lookup yields CDR1 SGHKS and CDR2 YYEKEE (reference sequence). The CDR3 here is CASSLVMQGTIGNEQFF. The CDR3 DNA reads as TGTGCCAGCAGCTTGGTTATGCAGGGGACGATTGGCAATGAGCAGTTCTTC.

This clonotype showed up just a few times. The rearrangement joins TRBV27 to TRBJ2-7; D is undetermined. Trimming removed 5 bases at V and 0 bases at J, with 14 bases between. Per germline, CDR1 MNHEY and CDR2 SMNVEV (reference sequence). This CDR3 region has 15 residues. In DNA, the CDR3 is TGTGCCAGCAGTGTTCGAGACTTGGGCTCCTACGAGCAGTACTTC. Protein: CASSVRDLGSYEQYF.